Below, 30 T cell receptor beta chains from the same sample are listed, as sequenced in a study of T-cell memory formation after mild COVID-19. In TCRdb, the 5' RACE reads were re-called with MiXCR into one record per CDR3 protein. The sample consists of 120,000 to 150,000 distinct CDR3 sequences, 15% to 20% of them appearing once. The sequenced sample consisted of PBMCs or a T cell subset sorted from them (not recorded which). These receptors all stem from an adult woman who had mild COVID-19 (a few samples of this study predate the infection). Cell type and time point are not known.

CDR3 amino acids: CASTRTRTSGSYNEQFF. The CDR3 bases are TGTGCCAGCACCCGCACCCGGACTAGCGGGAGCTACAATGAGCAGTTCTTC. The V call is TRBV6-2 or TRBV6-3, the J call TRBJ2-1, with TRBD2 identical over 13 bases. V lost 7 bases, J lost 3 bases, and 9 bases stayed unmatched. This CDR3 spans 17 amino acids. Germline V gene data show CDR1 as MNHEY and CDR2 as SVGEGT.

The chain carries TRBV9 and TRBJ2-5, with 14 positions matching TRBD2. Losses at the gene ends were 2 bases for V and 4 bases for J; bases not matched to a gene: 4. The CDR3 is 16 amino acids. From germline, CDR1 is SGDLS and CDR2 YYNGEE. The CDR3 DNA reads as TGTGCCAGCAGCGTCGGACTAGCGGGAGGTCCAGAGACCCAGTACTTC. Amino acids: CASSVGLAGGPETQYF.

The chain has TRBV5-1 and TRBJ1-1; D unresolved. Germline assignment: CDR1 SGHRS and CDR2 YFSETQ. This CDR3 comprises 15 residues. V shed 4 bases and J shed 6 bases, with 19 bases lying between them. CDR3 nucleotide sequence: TGCGCCAGCAGCGTAGTCACGACTGAGACGGCTGAAGCTTTCTTT. Its translation is CASSVVTTETAEAFF.

V gene TRBV4-1 combines with J gene TRBJ1-3; no definite D call. The CDR3 has 16 residues. From germline, CDR1 is MGHRA and CDR2 YSYEKL. The V end was cut by 6 bases, the J end by 1 base, with 16 bases between. The CDR3 here is CASRKALDQSGNTIYF. The DNA of the CDR3 is TGCGCCAGCAGGAAAGCCCTGGATCAATCTGGAAACACCATATATTTT.

CDR3 amino acids: CASTSDRANSPLHF. CDR3 sequence (DNA): TGTGCCAGCACTTCGGACAGGGCTAATTCACCCCTCCACTTT. The chain carries TRBV2 and TRBJ1-6, with TRBD1 matching over 8 bases. Germline lookup yields CDR1 SNHLY and CDR2 FYNNEI. With V trimmed by 7 bases and J by 6 bases, 5 bases remained unmatched. CDR3 length: 14 amino acids.

There are a few counts of this clonotype. The rearrangement uses TRBV18 and TRBJ2-7, with D maybe TRBD1 (6 bases). The CDR3 totals 13 residues. Trimming took 4 bases from V and 6 from J, leaving 13 bases between them. Germline V gene lookup returns CDR1 KGHSH and CDR2 LQKENI. CDR3 amino acids: CASSLEQGGEQYF. CDR3 DNA: TGTGCCAGCTCACTAGAACAGGGTGGCGAGCAGTACTTC.

This clonotype showed up just a few times. V gene TRBV2 combines with J gene TRBJ2-1, with a tentative D call TRBD2 (6 bases). From germline, CDR1 is SNHLY and CDR2 FYNNEI. V was pared by 0 bases and J by 4 bases, with 7 bases between. This CDR3 contains 14 residues. The DNA of the CDR3 is TGTGCCAGCAGTGAAGCTAGCGGTTACAATGAGCAGTTCTTC. Translation gives CASSEASGYNEQFF.

This clonotype was recorded a few times. The V and J genes are TRBV5-1 and TRBJ2-3; TRBD2 is a possible D gene (5 bases). This CDR3 is 15 amino acids long. Germline-derived CDR1 and CDR2 are SGHRS and YFSETQ. The V end was cut by 3 bases, the J end by 3 bases, with 14 bases between. The CDR3 bases are TGCGCCAGCAGCTATATCCTGCGAGGGACAGATACGCAGTATTTT. Its translation is CASSYILRGTDTQYF.

Of note for this clonotype: One end of the junction does not line up with germline, which may come from a read error. The chain combines TRBV10-3 with TRBJ2-1, with 7 positions matching TRBD1. Germline V CDR1 and CDR2: ENHRY, SYGVKD. CDR3 size: 12 residues. The CDR3 spells CAISDRDREPFF. CDR3 sequence (DNA): TGTGCCATCAGTGATCGAGACAGGGAGCCGTTCTTC.

This chain joins TRBV12-3 or TRBV12-4 and TRBJ1-1; a weak D match, TRBD1 (5 bases). Trimming removed 7 bases at V and 1 base at J, with 13 bases between. The CDR3 contains 14 residues. The CDR3 DNA sequence: TGTGCCAGCAAGAGGGGCGGGTGGAACACTGAAGCTTTCTTT. Translated: CASKRGGWNTEAFF.

This clonotype was observed a few times. This chain connects TRBV7-6 to TRBJ1-2, with TRBD1 identical over 9 bases. Germline values: CDR1 SGHVS, CDR2 FNYEAQ. The CDR3 sequence is 15 residues long. J lost 7 bases, V lost 6 bases, and 12 bases had no gene match. The CDR3 nucleotides are TGTGCCAGCAGAACCCCGGGACAGGGAAAGGGTGGCTACACCTTC. This codes for CASRTPGQGKGGYTF.

This clonotype was seen only a few times. The chain joins TRBV7-6 to TRBJ2-1, with 7 nucleotides matching TRBD2. V shed 4 bases and J 7 bases; nucleotides not matched to a gene: 4. Germline-derived CDR1 and CDR2 are SGHVS and FNYEAQ. CDR3 size: 13 residues. The CDR3 nucleotides are TGTGCCAGCAGCTCCCTCGGGGGGAATGAGCAGTTCTTC. Protein sequence: CASSSLGGNEQFF. The full variable domain, with the rest looked up from reference TRBV7-6 and TRBJ2-1, is GAGVSQSPRYKVTKRGQDVALRCDPISGHVSLYWYRQALGQGPEFLTYFNYEAQQDKSGLPNDRFSAERPEGSISTLTIQRTEQRDSAMYRCASSSLGGNEQFFGPGTRLTVL.

V and J are TRBV5-1 and TRBJ1-1; possible D gene TRBD1, 5 bases. The germline gives CDR1 SGHRS, CDR2 YFSETQ. V was trimmed by 4 bases and J by 5 bases, leaving 15 bases between them. The CDR3 sequence is 14 residues long. The CDR3 sequence: CASSLRAGWTEAFF. As DNA, the CDR3 is TGCGCCAGCAGCCTCCGGGCAGGGTGGACTGAAGCTTTCTTT.

The genes are TRBV20-1 and TRBJ1-1; the D gene is possibly TRBD1 (6 bases). The germline V gene has CDR1 DFQATT and CDR2 SNEGSKA (reference sequence). Trimming took 5 bases from V and 5 from J, leaving 18 bases between them. This CDR3 contains 14 residues. The CDR3 reads CSAPAGGPGTEAFF. The CDR3 nucleotides read TGCAGTGCTCCGGCGGGGGGGCCGGGGACTGAAGCTTTCTTT.

In its sample, this clonotype was seen many times. V gene TRBV6-2 or TRBV6-3 combines with J gene TRBJ2-1, with unresolved D. V was shortened by 6 bases and J by 0 bases, with 15 bases between the two germline ends. Germline-derived CDR1 and CDR2 are MNHEY and SVGEGT. This CDR3 spans 16 amino acids. CDR3 in amino acids: CASSDPGPGSYNEQFF. CDR3 bases: TGTGCCAGCAGCGACCCCGGCCCCGGCTCCTACAATGAGCAGTTCTTC.

This rearrangement joins TRBV20-1 to TRBJ1-1; 9 bases fit TRBD1. The CDR3 loop spans 13 amino acids. V dropped 7 bases and J dropped 11; count of bases not matched to a gene: 14. Germline CDR1 DFQATT, CDR2 SNEGSKA (reference sequence). The CDR3 spells CSGGVPGQGVAFF. In nucleotides, the CDR3 is TGCAGTGGTGGTGTACCGGGACAGGGTGTCGCTTTCTTT.

This clonotype has a handful of counts. The gene calls are TRBV6-5 and TRBJ2-3, with 10 positions matching TRBD1. The CDR3 length is 15 residues. J lost 7 bases, V lost 6 bases, and 10 bases had no gene match. From germline, CDR1 is MNHEY and CDR2 SVGAGI. In nucleotides, the CDR3 is TGTGCCAGCAGCCAACCGGGACAGGGGTTTCATACGCAGTATTTT. Amino acids: CASSQPGQGFHTQYF.

The chain uses TRBV29-1 and TRBJ2-3; the match to TRBD1 covers 7 bases. This CDR3 has 15 residues. V gave up 6 bases and J gave up 3 bases; unmatched junction bases: 12. The germline gives CDR1 SQVTM, CDR2 ANQGSEA. CDR3: CSVDGQAPGTDTQYF. CDR3 sequence (DNA): TGCAGCGTGGATGGACAGGCCCCAGGGACAGATACGCAGTATTTT.

This clonotype has more than one count but fewer than ten. The J gene is TRBJ2-4, the V gene TRBV7-2; D perhaps matches TRBD2 (5 bases). Germline values: CDR1 SGHTA, CDR2 FQGNSA. The length of the CDR3 is 17 residues. The V gene lost 1 base and the J gene lost 2 bases, with 15 bases spanning the gap. CDR3 in amino acids: CASSLEPSGFSKNIQYF. The CDR3 coding sequence is TGTGCCAGCAGCTTAGAACCCTCGGGGTTCTCCAAAAACATTCAGTACTTC.

The chain couples TRBV2 to TRBJ1-1; a weak D match, TRBD1 (6 bases). The ends were cut back, 6 bases at V and 4 bases at J, with 15 bases in the middle. Germline CDR1 SNHLY, CDR2 FYNNEI. The CDR3 totals 14 residues. The CDR3 spells CASRTWGAPTEAFF. The CDR3 DNA reads as TGTGCCAGCAGGACCTGGGGGGCGCCCACTGAAGCTTTCTTT.

The chain is built from TRBV3-1 and TRBJ1-1, with a possible D match to TRBD1 (5 bases). The germline V gene has CDR1 LGHDT and CDR2 YNNKEL (reference sequence). V was shortened by 4 bases and J by 5 bases, with 17 bases between the two germline ends. This CDR3 comprises 15 residues. Here the CDR3 DNA reads TGTGCCAGCAGCCGCAGTGTGGGGGTGCGTACTGAAGCTTTCTTT. Protein: CASSRSVGVRTEAFF. The entire variable domain, with the rest obtained from reference TRBV3-1 and TRBJ1-1, is as follows: DTAVSQTPKYLVTQMGNDKSIKCEQNLGHDTMYWYKQDSKKFLKIMFSYNNKELIINETVPNRFSPKSPDKAHLNLHINSLELGDSAVYFCASSRSVGVRTEAFFGQGTRLTVV.

The chain uses TRBV5-6 and TRBJ2-1, with no clear D. The CDR3 is 15 amino acids. Germline CDR1 SGHDT, CDR2 YYEEEE. The V end lost 2 bases, the J end lost 0 bases, and 9 bases lay between the germline ends. The CDR3 here is CASSFVQGSYNEQFF. CDR3 DNA sequence: TGTGCCAGCAGCTTCGTCCAAGGCTCCTACAATGAGCAGTTCTTC.

This clonotype was seen a few times. The CDR3 DNA is TGTGCCACCAGCAGAGGGGACAGGGGGCTCACTGAAGCTTTCTTT. This sequence encodes CATSRGDRGLTEAFF. The J gene is TRBJ1-1, the V gene TRBV15; 12 bases fit TRBD1. The CDR3 is made up of 15 amino acids. The germline gives CDR1 LNHNV, CDR2 YYDKDF (reference sequence). J lost 4 bases, V lost 1 base, and 1 base had no gene match.

This clonotype was seen a handful of times. The chain uses TRBV4-3 and TRBJ2-1; maybe TRBD2 (6 bases). The V end lost 0 bases, the J end lost 4 bases, and 16 bases lay between the germline ends. CDR1 and CDR2 from the germline V gene are LGHNA and YSLEER. CDR3 length: 17 residues. CDR3 protein: CASSQEPRGISYNEQFF. The CDR3 nucleotides read TGCGCCAGCAGCCAAGAGCCCCGCGGGATAAGTTACAATGAGCAGTTCTTC.

This clonotype turned up a few times. The chain carries TRBV11-2 and TRBJ2-1; 9 nucleotides align to TRBD2. The CDR3 loop spans 18 amino acids. The ends lost 1 base at V and 4 bases at J; junction bases unmatched: 11. Germline V gene lookup returns CDR1 SGHAT and CDR2 FQNNGV. As DNA, the CDR3 is TGTGCCAGCAGCTTAGTTGTCCCGCGGGAGGGATGGTACAATGAGCAGTTCTTC. It codes for CASSLVVPREGWYNEQFF.

The chain carries TRBV11-3 and TRBJ2-1, with 8 bases matching TRBD2. This CDR3 contains 17 residues. The V and J ends lost 0 bases and 5 bases, in that order; junction bases with no gene match: 9. Germline CDR1 SGHNT, CDR2 YENEEA. The CDR3 sequence is CASSLDLLAGGDNEQFF. As DNA, the CDR3 is TGTGCCAGCAGCTTAGATCTTCTTGCGGGAGGAGACAATGAGCAGTTCTTC.

CDR3 DNA sequence: TGTGCCAGCTCACAGCAAACCGACAGGAACACTGAAGCTTTCTTT. Amino acid sequence: CASSQQTDRNTEAFF. The V call is TRBV18, the J call TRBJ1-1, with D perhaps matching TRBD1 (5 bases). Trimming removed 4 bases at V and 1 base at J, with 13 bases between. Germline V lookup: CDR1 KGHSH, CDR2 LQKENI. There are 15 residues in the CDR3.

This chain joins TRBV4-3 and TRBJ2-4, with 8 nucleotides matching TRBD1. The CDR3 consists of 15 residues. Per germline, CDR1 LGHNA and CDR2 YSLEER. J gave up 6 bases and V 1 base, and 5 bases lay outside the gene matches. The CDR3 nucleotides are TGCGCCAGCAGCCAAGCTGGACAGGGCCCAAACATTCAGTACTTC. Amino acid sequence: CASSQAGQGPNIQYF.

This clonotype was observed a handful of times. The gene calls are TRBV27 and TRBJ2-5, with 7 nucleotides matching TRBD1. The junction had 5 bases not matched to a gene; V was cut back by 5 bases and J by 5 bases. Germline V CDR1 and CDR2: MNHEY, SMNVEV (reference sequence). The CDR3 runs 13 residues. The CDR3 loop is CASSRLDRETQYF. The DNA of the CDR3 is TGTGCCAGCAGTCGACTGGACAGGGAGACCCAGTACTTC.

This rearrangement joins TRBV5-1 to TRBJ1-1; no definite D call. Germline V gene data show CDR1 as SGHRS and CDR2 as YFSETQ. The V end lost 0 bases, the J end lost 4 bases, and 7 bases lay between the germline ends. The CDR3 consists of 13 residues. Written as DNA, the CDR3 is TGCGCCAGCAGCTTGGGCTGGGGCACTGAAGCTTTCTTT. Translation gives CASSLGWGTEAFF.